The 3 T cell receptor beta chains below all came from one sample that was sequenced in a study of blood T cell repertoires in COVID-19. Data came from immunoSEQ multiplex PCR; TCRdb stores just in-frame clones and leaves some out. The sample shows approximately 31,000 clones, approximately 93% of them seen only once. Sequencing used peripheral blood. These receptors all stem from a man aged 55-75 years with acute or convalescent COVID-19.

This clone has just one count. The rearrangement joins TRBV5-1 to TRBJ1-1; 8 positions agree with TRBD1. There are 15 residues in the CDR3. CDR1 and CDR2 from the germline V gene are SGHRS and YFSETQ. The ends lost 4 bases at V and 1 base at J; junction bases unmatched: 6. The chain's CDR3 is CASSIGQGANTEAFF. CDR3 bases: TGCGCCAGCAGCATAGGACAGGGTGCGAACACTGAAGCTTTCTTT.

The chain is built from TRBV5-1 and TRBJ2-1, with TRBD1 matching over 9 bases. CDR1 is SGHRS, CDR2 YFSETQ, per germline. The length of the CDR3 is 15 residues. J was trimmed by 9 bases and V by 4 bases; bases with no gene match: 11. The CDR3 protein is CASSLTGTGITEQFF. The CDR3, as DNA: TGCGCCAGCAGCCTCACCGGGACAGGGATTACTGAGCAGTTCTTC.

The chain combines TRBV19 with TRBJ2-7, with D possibly being TRBD2 (6 bases). V gave up 6 bases and J gave up 6 bases, with 18 bases separating them. CDR1 is LNHDA, CDR2 SQIVND, per germline (reference sequence). The CDR3 has 14 amino acids. The CDR3 spells CASSTWSTSAEQYF. The DNA for the CDR3 is TGTGCCAGTAGCACATGGTCGACTAGTGCCGAGCAGTACTTC.